Listed below are T cell receptor beta chains from one sample, sequenced in a study of blood T cell repertoires in COVID-19. Profiling relied on immunoSEQ multiplex PCR, and the TCRdb table lists in-frame clones only, not all of them. The sample includes some 27,000 clones, around three quarters of them seen just once. Sequencing input: peripheral blood. These receptors were taken from a man in his 70s with acute or convalescent COVID-19. Both conserved end residues are part of each CDR3. A D gene is named only where the DNA matches it firmly. A clone size is listed for some rows: how often the clone was seen (once, few, many), or a class if it is expanded.

TRBJ2-7 TRBV5-1 . TRBD2 CASSGTSFFEQYF TGCGCCAGCAGCGGGACTAGTTTCTTCGAGCAGTACTTC
TRBJ2-7 TRBV27 . . CASSPQGGERQYF TGTGCCAGCAGCCCCCAGGGCGGAGAACGGCAGTACTTC
TRBJ1-1 TRBV19 . . CASSSPPGLETNTEAFF TGTGCCAGTAGTTCCCCCCCAGGATTAGAGACGAACACTGAAGCTTTCTTT
TRBJ2-1 TRBV9 once TRBD2 CASSRWGSGDAYNEQFF TGTGCCAGCAGCCGGTGGGGTAGCGGGGACGCCTACAATGAGCAGTTCTTC
TRBJ1-1 TRBV27 . . CASSLGALETEAFF TGTGCCAGCAGTTTGGGGGCGCTGGAGACTGAAGCTTTCTTT
TRBJ2-5 TRBV9 . TRBD1 CASSVEWDREETQYF TGTGCCAGCAGCGTAGAGTGGGACAGGGAAGAGACCCAGTACTTC
TRBJ2-7 TRBV30 . TRBD2 CAWTPFRLAGLEQYF TGTGCCTGGACTCCGTTTAGACTAGCGGGGCTAGAGCAGTACTTC
TRBJ1-2 TRBV7-8 . TRBD1 CASSLGVTGGIIYGYTF TGTGCCAGCAGCTTAGGTGTGACAGGGGGTATCATCTATGGCTACACCTTC
TRBJ1-1 TRBV28 . . CAVLRLMNTEAFF TGTGCCGTCTTGAGACTTATGAACACTGAAGCTTTCTTT
TRBJ2-1 TRBV4-1 . TRBD2 CASSQGSLAGDYNEQFF TGCGCCAGCAGCCAAGGCAGTCTAGCGGGGGATTACAATGAGCAGTTCTTC
TRBJ1-4 TRBV28 . TRBD1 CASTPSPGQGVTNEKLFF TGTGCCAGCACCCCTTCTCCGGGACAGGGTGTAACTAATGAAAAACTGTTTTTT
TRBJ1-4 TRBV3-1/TRBV3-2 . . CASSQKPHYRADREKLFF TGTGCCAGCAGCCAAAAGCCCCACTACAGGGCCGATAGGGAAAAACTGTTTTTT
TRBJ1-1 TRBV4-2 . . CASSQTENTEAFF TGTGCCAGCAGCCAAACAGAGAACACTGAAGCTTTCTTT
TRBJ2-1 TRBV7-9 few TRBD2 CASSFEFGGAHNEQFF TGTGCCAGCAGCTTTGAATTCGGGGGGGCGCACAATGAGCAGTTCTTC
TRBJ2-5 TRBV24-1 . TRBD1 CATSDEQGGQETQYF TGTGCCACCAGTGACGAACAGGGGGGCCAAGAGACCCAGTACTTC
TRBJ2-7 TRBV7-2 few . CASSLAPGKQYEQYF TGTGCCAGCAGCTTAGCGCCAGGGAAGCAATACGAGCAGTACTTC
TRBJ1-2 TRBV19 . TRBD1 CASSILQGPSYGYTF TGTGCCAGTAGTATACTACAGGGGCCAAGCTATGGCTACACCTTC
TRBJ1-2 TRBV7-2 . . CASSLPPRPSVYGYTF TGTGCCAGCAGCTTACCCCCCCGTCCCTCCGTTTATGGCTACACCTTC
TRBJ2-1 TRBV15 . . CATSRDPLVNEQFF TGTGCCACCAGCAGAGATCCCCTTGTCAATGAGCAGTTCTTC
TRBJ1-1 TRBV19 few . CASSMESDSHNTEAFF TGTGCCAGTAGTATGGAATCGGACAGTCATAACACTGAAGCTTTCTTT
TRBJ1-1 TRBV11-2 . TRBD1 CASSPRQGPRVEAFF TGTGCCAGCAGCCCACGACAGGGGCCGCGGGTTGAAGCTTTCTTT
TRBJ1-2 TRBV2 . . CASSRGRDGYTF TGTGCCAGCAGTCGGGGGAGGGATGGCTACACCTTC
TRBJ2-3 TRBV9 . . CASSVRQEDTDTQYF TGTGCCAGCAGCGTTAGACAAGAAGACACAGATACGCAGTATTTT
TRBJ1-5 TRBV27 few TRBD1 CASSPWGTGSNQPQHF TGTGCCAGCAGTCCCTGGGGGACAGGATCGAATCAGCCCCAGCATTTT
TRBJ2-7 TRBV14 . . CASSAARVGEQYF TGTGCCAGCAGCGCGGCTCGGGTCGGCGAGCAGTACTTC
TRBJ2-1 TRBV7-2 few TRBD2 CASSSPGLAGTNEQFF TGTGCCAGCAGCTCCCCCGGACTAGCGGGGACCAATGAGCAGTTCTTC
TRBJ2-7 TRBV29-1 few TRBD1 CSVDTRTGSYEQYF TGCAGCGTTGACACACGGACAGGGTCCTACGAGCAGTACTTC
TRBJ1-2 TRBV6-5 . . CASSDSFGGVYTF TGTGCCAGCAGTGACTCGTTTGGGGGGGTCTACACCTTC
TRBJ1-1 TRBV24-1 . . CATGRAPRGAFF TGTGCCACGGGGAGGGCACCGCGGGGAGCTTTCTTT
TRBJ2-7 TRBV7-6 . TRBD2 CASSLAGGTTYEQYF TGTGCCAGCAGCTTAGCCGGGGGGACGACCTACGAGCAGTACTTC
TRBJ2-1 TRBV20-1 . . CSAGQHNEQFF TGCAGTGCTGGACAGCACAATGAGCAGTTCTTC
TRBJ2-7 TRBV4-2 . . CASSQGLGLASEQYF TGTGCCAGCAGCCAAGGTCTGGGTCTAGCCTCCGAGCAGTACTTC
TRBJ1-1 TRBV28 . TRBD1 CASSFRDRGRTEAFF TGTGCCAGCAGTTTCCGGGACAGGGGGCGAACTGAAGCTTTCTTT
TRBJ1-1 TRBV19 once . CASSMGVGNTEAFF TGTGCCAGTAGTATGGGCGTGGGCAACACTGAAGCTTTCTTT
TRBJ2-6 TRBV4-3 . . CASSQGTVSGANVLTF TGCGCCAGCAGCCAAGGGACAGTCTCTGGGGCCAACGTCCTGACTTTC
TRBJ2-1 TRBV3-1/TRBV3-2 . TRBD2 CASSQGLAGGQNEQFF TGTGCCAGCAGCCAGGGACTAGCGGGGGGGCAGAATGAGCAGTTCTTC
TRBJ2-5 TRBV6-1 once . CASSETRARGGETQYF TGTGCCAGCAGTGAAACTAGGGCCCGGGGTGGAGAGACCCAGTACTTC
TRBJ2-1 TRBV14 . TRBD2 CASSQGSGRASYNEQFF TGTGCCAGCAGCCAAGGAAGCGGGAGAGCCTCCTACAATGAGCAGTTCTTC
TRBJ2-1 TRBV2 few . CASSRGFRSHNEQFF TGTGCCAGCAGTCGGGGGTTCCGTTCTCACAATGAGCAGTTCTTC
TRBJ2-5 TRBV7-8 . . CASSPQGETQYF TGTGCCAGCAGCCCCCAGGGGGAGACCCAGTACTTC
TRBJ1-1 TRBV24-1 . TRBD1 CATSPRDSYRAYGEAFF TGTGCCACCAGTCCGAGGGACAGCTATCGCGCGTATGGTGAAGCTTTCTTT
TRBJ2-5 TRBV5-4 . TRBD2 CASSRGLAGGQDQETQYF TGTGCCAGCAGCCGGGGACTAGCGGGGGGTCAGGACCAAGAGACCCAGTACTTC
TRBJ2-7 TRBV11-2 . . CASSASGVHYEQYF TGTGCCAGCAGCGCGTCAGGGGTTCACTACGAGCAGTACTTC
TRBJ1-1 TRBV18 few . CASSRGVGTEAFF TGTGCCAGCTCCCGGGGGGTTGGCACTGAAGCTTTCTTT
TRBJ2-7 TRBV5-4 once . CASSLPSNYEQYF TGTGCCAGCAGCCTCCCTAGCAACTACGAGCAGTACTTC
TRBJ1-5 TRBV6-5 . . CASSYRGGDQPQHF TGTGCCAGCAGTTACCGGGGGGGGGATCAGCCCCAGCATTTT
TRBJ2-3 TRBV28 . TRBD2 CASRRTSGRTDTQYF TGTGCCAGCAGACGGACTAGCGGGAGAACAGATACGCAGTATTTT
TRBJ1-2 TRBV6-6 many . CASSPQATFYGYTF TGTGCCAGCAGTCCCCAGGCCACCTTCTATGGCTACACCTTC
TRBJ1-1 TRBV29-1 few TRBD1 CSGSRGPTEAFF TGCAGCGGGTCCAGGGGGCCTACTGAAGCTTTCTTT
TRBJ2-7 TRBV2 . . CASSDPREQYF TGTGCCAGCTCAGACCCGCGGGAGCAGTACTTC
TRBJ1-6 TRBV30 . . CAWSSQGRNLHF TGTGCCTGGAGTTCTCAGGGCCGAAACCTCCACTTT
TRBJ2-5 TRBV3-1/TRBV3-2 . TRBD2 CASSQTSGAQETQYF TGTGCCAGCAGCCAGACTAGCGGGGCTCAAGAGACCCAGTACTTC
TRBJ2-1 TRBV11-3 . . CASSPTLYNEQFF TGTGCCAGCAGCCCCACCCTATACAATGAGCAGTTCTTC
TRBJ2-3 TRBV9 once . CASSVGQGTDTQYF TGTGCCAGCAGCGTGGGCCAGGGCACAGATACGCAGTATTTT
TRBJ2-7 TRBV7-9 . . CASSLAGGANEQYF TGTGCCAGCAGCTTAGCGGGCGGGGCCAACGAGCAGTACTTC
TRBJ2-2 TRBV2 . TRBD1 CASIGQETLSELFF TGTGCCAGCATAGGACAGGAAACCTTATCGGAGCTGTTTTTT
TRBJ1-1 TRBV20-1 . TRBD1 CSASLFSGGTSEAFF TGCAGTGCTAGTCTATTCTCAGGGGGAACGAGTGAAGCTTTCTTT
TRBJ1-1 TRBV18 . . CASSPSGNTEAFF TGTGCCAGCTCACCGTCAGGGAACACTGAAGCTTTCTTT
TRBJ2-1 TRBV27 . TRBD1 CASRTGARYEQFF TGTGCCAGCCGGACAGGGGCGCGGTATGAGCAGTTCTTC
TRBJ1-1 TRBV2 few . CASSAFSEAFF TGTGCCAGCAGTGCTTTTAGTGAAGCTTTCTTT